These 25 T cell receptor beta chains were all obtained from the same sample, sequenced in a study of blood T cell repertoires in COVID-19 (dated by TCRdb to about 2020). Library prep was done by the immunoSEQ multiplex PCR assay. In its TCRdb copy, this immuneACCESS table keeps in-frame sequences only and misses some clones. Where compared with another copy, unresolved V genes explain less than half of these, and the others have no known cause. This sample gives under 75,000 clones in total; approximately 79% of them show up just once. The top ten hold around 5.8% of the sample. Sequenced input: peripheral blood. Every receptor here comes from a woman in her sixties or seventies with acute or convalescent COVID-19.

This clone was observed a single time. CDR3 amino acids: CASSQTGGRSPLHF. CDR3 nucleotide sequence: TGTGCCAGCAGTCAAACAGGGGGCCGCTCACCCCTCCACTTT. The chain links TRBV27 to TRBJ1-6; 9 positions match TRBD1. The CDR3 has 14 amino acids. V shed 5 bases and J 10 bases; nucleotides not matched to a gene: 6. Germline V gene data show CDR1 as MNHEY and CDR2 as SMNVEV (reference sequence).

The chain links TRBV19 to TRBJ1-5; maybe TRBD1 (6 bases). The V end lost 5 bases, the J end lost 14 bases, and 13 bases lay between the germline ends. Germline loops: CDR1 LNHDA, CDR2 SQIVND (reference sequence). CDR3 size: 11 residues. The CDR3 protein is CASSLRTEKHF. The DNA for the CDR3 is TGTGCCAGTAGTCTCCGGACAGAGAAGCATTTT.

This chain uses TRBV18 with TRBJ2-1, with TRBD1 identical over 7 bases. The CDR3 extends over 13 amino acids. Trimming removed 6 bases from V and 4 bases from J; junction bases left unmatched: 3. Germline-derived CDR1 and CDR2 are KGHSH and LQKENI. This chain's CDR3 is CASSGTEYNEQFF. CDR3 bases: TGTGCCAGCTCCGGGACAGAGTACAATGAGCAGTTCTTC.

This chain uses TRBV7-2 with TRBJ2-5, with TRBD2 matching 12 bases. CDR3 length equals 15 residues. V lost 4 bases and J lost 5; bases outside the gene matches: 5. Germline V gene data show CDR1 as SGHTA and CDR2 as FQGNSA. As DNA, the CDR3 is TGTGCCAGCAGCTCCAGACTAGCGGGGGATGAGACCCAGTACTTC. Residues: CASSSRLAGDETQYF.

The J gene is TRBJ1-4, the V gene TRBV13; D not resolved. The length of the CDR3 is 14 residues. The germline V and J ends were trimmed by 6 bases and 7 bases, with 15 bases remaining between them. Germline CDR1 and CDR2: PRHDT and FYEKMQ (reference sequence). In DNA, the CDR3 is TGTGCCAGCAGTCGAAAGTTTGGGCCTGAAAAACTGTTTTTT. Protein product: CASSRKFGPEKLFF.

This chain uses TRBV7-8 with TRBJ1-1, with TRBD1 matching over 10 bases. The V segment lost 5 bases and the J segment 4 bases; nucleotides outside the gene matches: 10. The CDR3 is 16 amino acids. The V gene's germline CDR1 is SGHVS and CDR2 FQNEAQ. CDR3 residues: CASSPPGQGFPTEAFF. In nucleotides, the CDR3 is TGTGCCAGCAGCCCGCCGGGACAGGGGTTTCCCACTGAAGCTTTCTTT.

The CDR3 here is CASSLLNTDTNIQYF. As DNA, the CDR3 is TGTGCCAGCAGCTTACTTAACACCGATACAAACATTCAGTACTTC. The J gene is TRBJ2-4, the V gene TRBV7-9; D gene ambiguous. Germline loops: CDR1 SEHNR, CDR2 FQNEAQ (reference sequence). The CDR3 consists of 15 residues. Deletions cut 2 bases from V and 6 bases from J, with 14 bases between.

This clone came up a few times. For the CDR3, the DNA is TGTGCCAGCAGCGACCTCGGGGCTTTCTTT. Translated: CASSDLGAFF. The chain has TRBV2 and TRBJ1-1; no firm D call. V gave up 6 bases and J gave up 11 bases, with 10 bases separating them. The CDR3 consists of 10 residues. Germline values: CDR1 SNHLY, CDR2 FYNNEI. Supplemented by reference TRBV2 and TRBJ1-1, the full variable domain reads EPEVTQTPSHQVTQMGQEVILRCVPISNHLYFYWYRQILGQKVEFLVSFYNNEISEKSEIFDDQFSVERPDGSNFTLKIRSTKLEDSAMYFCASSDLGAFFGQGTRLTVV.

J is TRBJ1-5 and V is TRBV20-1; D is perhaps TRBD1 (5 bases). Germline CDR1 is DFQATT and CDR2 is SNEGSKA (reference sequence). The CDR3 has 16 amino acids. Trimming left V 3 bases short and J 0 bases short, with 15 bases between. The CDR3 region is CSASDQGVGSNQPQHF. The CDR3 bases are TGCAGTGCTAGTGATCAGGGCGTCGGTAGCAATCAGCCCCAGCATTTT.

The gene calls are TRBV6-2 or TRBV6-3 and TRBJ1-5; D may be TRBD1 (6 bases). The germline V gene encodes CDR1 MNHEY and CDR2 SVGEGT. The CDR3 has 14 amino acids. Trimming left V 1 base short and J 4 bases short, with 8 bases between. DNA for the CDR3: TGTGCCAGCAGTTACTGGACAGTAAATCAGCCCCAGCATTTT. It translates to CASSYWTVNQPQHF.

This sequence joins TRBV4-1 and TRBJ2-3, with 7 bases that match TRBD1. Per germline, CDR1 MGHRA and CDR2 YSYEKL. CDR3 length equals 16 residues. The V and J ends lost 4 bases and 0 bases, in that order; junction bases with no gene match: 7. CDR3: CASSPLGQVSTDTQYF. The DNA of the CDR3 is TGCGCCAGCAGCCCCCTAGGACAGGTTAGCACAGATACGCAGTATTTT.

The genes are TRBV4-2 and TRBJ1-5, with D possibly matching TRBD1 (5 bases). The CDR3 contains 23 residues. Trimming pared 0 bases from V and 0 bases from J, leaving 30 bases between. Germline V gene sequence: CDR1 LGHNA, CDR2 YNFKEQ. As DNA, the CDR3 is TGTGCCAGCAGCCAAGATGCCCGACCTCACAGGACCGATCGGAAGAATAGCAATCAGCCCCAGCATTTT. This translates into CASSQDARPHRTDRKNSNQPQHF.

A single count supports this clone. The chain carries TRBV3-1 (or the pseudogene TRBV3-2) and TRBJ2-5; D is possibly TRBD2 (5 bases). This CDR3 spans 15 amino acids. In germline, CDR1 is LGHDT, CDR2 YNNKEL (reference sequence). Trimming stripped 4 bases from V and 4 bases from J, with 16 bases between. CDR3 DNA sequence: TGTGCCAGCAGCCGACCAGCCCTCAGCGGAGAGACCCAGTACTTC. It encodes CASSRPALSGETQYF.

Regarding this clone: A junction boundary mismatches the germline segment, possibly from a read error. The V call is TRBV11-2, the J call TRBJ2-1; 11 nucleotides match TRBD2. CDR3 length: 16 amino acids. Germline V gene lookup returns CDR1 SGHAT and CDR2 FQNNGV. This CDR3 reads CTSSRRTSGSYNEQFF. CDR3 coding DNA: TGTACCAGCAGCCGCAGGACTAGCGGGTCCTACAATGAGCAGTTCTTC.

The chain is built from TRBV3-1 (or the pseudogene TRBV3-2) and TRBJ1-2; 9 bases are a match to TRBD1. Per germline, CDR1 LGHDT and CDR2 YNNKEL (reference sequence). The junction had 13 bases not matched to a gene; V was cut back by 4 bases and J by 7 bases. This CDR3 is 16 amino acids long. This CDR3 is CASSPVSRQGVGGYTF. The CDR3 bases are TGTGCCAGCAGCCCCGTGTCGAGACAGGGGGTCGGTGGCTACACCTTC.

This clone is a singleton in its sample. The CDR3 DNA is TGTGCCAGCAGTACAGACAGGGTGAAAGAAAAACTGTTTTTT. Its translation is CASSTDRVKEKLFF. The chain combines TRBV2 with TRBJ1-4; 7 bases agree with TRBD1. The V gene's germline CDR1 is SNHLY and CDR2 FYNNEI. V dropped 5 bases and J dropped 8; count of bases not matched to a gene: 8. The CDR3 has 14 amino acids.

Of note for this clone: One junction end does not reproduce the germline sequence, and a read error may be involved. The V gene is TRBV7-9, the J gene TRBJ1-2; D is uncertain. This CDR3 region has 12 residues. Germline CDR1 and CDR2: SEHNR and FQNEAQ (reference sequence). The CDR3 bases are TGTGCCAGCAGCTTAGACGGCGGGGAAACCTCCTTC. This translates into CASSLDGGETSF.

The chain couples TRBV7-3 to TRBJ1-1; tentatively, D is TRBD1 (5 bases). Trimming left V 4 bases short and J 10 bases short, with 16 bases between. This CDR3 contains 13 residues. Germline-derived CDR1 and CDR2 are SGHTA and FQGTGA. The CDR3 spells CASSSAGGGRAFF. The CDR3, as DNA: TGTGCCAGCAGCTCCGCTGGGGGAGGGAGAGCTTTCTTT. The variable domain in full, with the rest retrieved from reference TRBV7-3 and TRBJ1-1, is GAGVSQTPSNKVTEKGKYVELRCDPISGHTALYWYRQSLGQGPEFLIYFQGTGAADDSGLPNDRFFAVRPEGSVSTLKIQRTERGDSAVYLCASSSAGGGRAFFGQGTRLTVV.

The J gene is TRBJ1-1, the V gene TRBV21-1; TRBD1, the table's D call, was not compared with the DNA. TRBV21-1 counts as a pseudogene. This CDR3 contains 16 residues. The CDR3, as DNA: TGTGCCAGCACAGTCCCGGGACAGGGCTCGAACACTGAAGCTTTCTTT. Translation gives CASTVPGQGSNTEAFF.

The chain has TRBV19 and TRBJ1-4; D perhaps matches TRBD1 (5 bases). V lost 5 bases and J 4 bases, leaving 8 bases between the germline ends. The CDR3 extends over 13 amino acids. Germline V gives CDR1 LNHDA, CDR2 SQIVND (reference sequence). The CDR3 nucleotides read TGTGCCAGTAGTCCAGGGAATAATGAAAAACTGTTTTTT. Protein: CASSPGNNEKLFF.

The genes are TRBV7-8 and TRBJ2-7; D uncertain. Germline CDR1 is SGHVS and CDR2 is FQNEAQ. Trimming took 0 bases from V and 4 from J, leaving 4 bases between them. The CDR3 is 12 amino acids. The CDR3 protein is CASSLAQYEQYF. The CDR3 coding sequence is TGTGCCAGCAGCTTAGCGCAGTACGAGCAGTACTTC.

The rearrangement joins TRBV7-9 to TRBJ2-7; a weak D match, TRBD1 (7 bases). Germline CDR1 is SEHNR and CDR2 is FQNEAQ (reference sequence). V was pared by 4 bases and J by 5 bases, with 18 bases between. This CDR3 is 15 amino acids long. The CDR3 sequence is CASSYRAGQQNEQYF. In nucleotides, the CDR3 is TGTGCCAGCAGCTACCGGGCGGGACAGCAGAACGAGCAGTACTTC.

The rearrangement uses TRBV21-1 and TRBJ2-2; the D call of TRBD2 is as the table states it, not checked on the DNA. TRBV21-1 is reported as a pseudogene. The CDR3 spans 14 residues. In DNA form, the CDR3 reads TGTGCCAGCAGCAAAAACGCGGCTGCCGGGGAGCTGTTTTTT. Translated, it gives CASSKNAAAGELFF.

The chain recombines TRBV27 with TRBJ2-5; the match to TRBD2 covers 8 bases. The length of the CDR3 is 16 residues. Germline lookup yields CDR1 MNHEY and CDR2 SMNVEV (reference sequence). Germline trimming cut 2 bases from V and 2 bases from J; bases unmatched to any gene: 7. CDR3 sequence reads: CASSLESRGGQETQYF. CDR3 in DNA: TGTGCCAGCAGTTTAGAGTCCCGGGGGGGTCAAGAGACCCAGTACTTC.

CDR3 in amino acids: CASMLAGADTQYF. DNA of the CDR3: TGTGCCAGTATGCTAGCGGGGGCAGATACGCAGTATTTT. The rearrangement uses TRBV19 and TRBJ2-3; 10 bases agree with TRBD2. Germline V lookup: CDR1 LNHDA, CDR2 SQIVND (reference sequence). The CDR3 is 13 amino acids. The V gene end was trimmed by 7 bases and the J gene end by 4 bases; junction bases not matched to a gene: 2.